This is a list of T cell receptor beta chains from one sample in a study of blood T cell repertoires in COVID-19. Libraries were prepared by immunoSEQ multiplex PCR; TCRdb keeps only in-frame clonotypes and omits some of them. The repertoire has around 100,000 clones, about 89% of them found once; the top ten carry about 2.2%. The sequenced material came from peripheral blood. The source is a man aged 50 or older with active COVID-19. The CDR3 runs from the conserved cysteine through the conserved F or W. Fields, in order: clone size, CDR3 length, J gene, V gene, D gene, CDR3 DNA, CDR3 protein. A D gene is named only where the DNA matches it firmly. Size values are once, few and many counts, or a class for expanded clones, and some rows have none.

. 17 TRBJ1-1 TRBV11-3 TRBD1 TGTGCCAGCAGCTTAGTACAAGTAGGGACAGGGGTTACTGAAGCTTTCTTT CASSLVQVGTGVTEAFF
. 15 TRBJ2-7 TRBV11-2 TRBD1 TGTGCCAGCAGCTTGAGGGGGACAGCCCAGGGGCAGCAGTACTTC CASSLRGTAQGQQYF
. 19 TRBJ1-5 TRBV21-1 . TGTGCCAGCAGCAAAAAGGAGGGTTCGAAGGTAGGTATCAATCAGCCCCAGCATTTT CASSKKEGSKVGINQPQHF
. 16 TRBJ1-5 TRBV27 . TGTGCCAGCAGTTTAAGGGGGGGCGCCGGCAATCAGCCCCAGCATTTT CASSLRGGAGNQPQHF
. 15 TRBJ2-2 TRBV27 . TGTGCCAGCAGTCCTTATCGGACAAGCCCCGGGGAGCTGTTTTTT CASSPYRTSPGELFF
once 18 TRBJ1-5 TRBV21-1 . TGTGCCAGCAGCAATCATCTAGGACAGGGAATCAGCAATCAGCCCCAGCATTTT CASSNHLGQGISNQPQHF
. 15 TRBJ1-1 TRBV5-1 TRBD1 TGCGCCAGCAGCCTCGACAGGGCCAGGAACACTGAAGCTTTCTTT CASSLDRARNTEAFF
. 15 TRBJ2-7 TRBV6-4 . TGTGCCAGCAGGATCAAACAGGGTTCTCCGGAGGAGCAGTACTTC CASRIKQGSPEEQYF
. 17 TRBJ2-5 TRBV3-1/TRBV3-2 TRBD2 TGTGCCAGCAGCCAACCCTCAGGACTAGCGGGGACTGAGACCCAGTACTTC CASSQPSGLAGTETQYF
once 15 TRBJ1-2 TRBV5-4 TRBD1 TGTGCCAGCAGCTTTGGGACAGTCTGGTATCTTGGCTACACCTTC CASSFGTVWYLGYTF
. 15 TRBJ1-3 TRBV6-5 TRBD1 TGTGCCAGCCGGACAGGGGTCAACTCTGGAAACACCATATATTTT CASRTGVNSGNTIYF
. 16 TRBJ2-3 TRBV19 . TGTGCCAGTAGTCTGCCTCTAGCGCTCAGCACAGATACGCAGTATTTT CASSLPLALSTDTQYF
. 18 TRBJ1-2 TRBV2 . TGTGCCAGCAGTGAATTTGCCGCGAGGGATGGGGGCGGCTATGGCTACACCTTC CASSEFAARDGGGYGYTF
. 15 TRBJ2-3 TRBV29-1 TRBD2 TGCAGCGTCACGGGTAGCGGGGGGGGCACAGATACGCAGTATTTT CSVTGSGGGTDTQYF
. 15 TRBJ2-2 TRBV6-5 . TGTGCCAGCAGTTACTCGACAGGCCGCCCCGGGGAGCTGTTTTTT CASSYSTGRPGELFF
. 14 TRBJ1-1 TRBV19 TRBD1 TGTGCCAGTAACGACAGGGTCCTCTGGGGGGAAGCTTTCTTT CASNDRVLWGEAFF
. 12 TRBJ1-5 TRBV3-1/TRBV3-2 TRBD1 TGTGCCAGTGGACAGGGAAGCCAGCCCCAGCATTTT CASGQGSQPQHF
. 16 TRBJ2-2 TRBV5-1 TRBD2 TGCGCCAGCAGCTTTTTGGGACTATCGAACACCGGGGAGCTGTTTTTT CASSFLGLSNTGELFF
. 14 TRBJ2-3 TRBV10-3 TRBD1 TGTGCCACCCGTGGACAGGGGAGCACAGATACGCAGTATTTT CATRGQGSTDTQYF
. 18 TRBJ2-3 TRBV19 TRBD2 TGTGCCAGTAGTGCGCCTTCCCTAGCGGGGGGCCCCTCAGATACGCAGTATTTT CASSAPSLAGGPSDTQYF